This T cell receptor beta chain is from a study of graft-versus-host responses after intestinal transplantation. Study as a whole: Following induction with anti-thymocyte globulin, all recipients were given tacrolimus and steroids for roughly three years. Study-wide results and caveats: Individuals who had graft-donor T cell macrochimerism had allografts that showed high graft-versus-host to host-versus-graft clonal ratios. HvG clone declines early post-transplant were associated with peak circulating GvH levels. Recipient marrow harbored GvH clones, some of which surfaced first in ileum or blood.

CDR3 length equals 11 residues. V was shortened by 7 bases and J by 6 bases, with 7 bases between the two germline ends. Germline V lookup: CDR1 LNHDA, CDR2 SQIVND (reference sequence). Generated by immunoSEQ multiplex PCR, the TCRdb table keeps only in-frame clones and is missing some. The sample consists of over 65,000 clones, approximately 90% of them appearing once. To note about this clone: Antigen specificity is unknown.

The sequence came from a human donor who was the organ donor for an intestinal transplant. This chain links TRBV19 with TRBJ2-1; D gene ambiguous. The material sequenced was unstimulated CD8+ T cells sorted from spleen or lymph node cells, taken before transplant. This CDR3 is CASNDINEQFF. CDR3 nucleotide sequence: TGTGCCAGTAACGATATCAATGAGCAGTTCTTC.